The sequence of this TCR beta chain was determined in a study of beta chain features in type 1 diabetes. Background on the study: All samples combined gave 107,917,701 sorted cells for examination.

All of the isolated RNA was reverse transcribed, so expressed TCRB transcripts were sequenced. The data were produced by immunoSEQ multiplex PCR, yet TCRdb's version contains in-frame clones alone and is incomplete. The table records 200,000 to 300,000 clones, over 65% of them present only once. From germline, CDR1 is LGHNA and CDR2 YSLEER. This CDR3 has 13 residues. V shed 4 bases and J shed 5 bases, with 12 bases lying between them. This sequence joins TRBV4-3 and TRBJ2-7; D is possibly TRBD1 (6 bases). The sequence derives from a young man in good health. Sequencing input: naive CD4+ T cells from blood. The DNA of the CDR3 is TGCGCCAGCAGCCCTCGTAAGGGGGACGAGCAGTACTTC. Translating gives CASSPRKGDEQYF.